The rows below give T cell receptor beta chains drawn from one sample of a study of T-cell reconstitution after alpha-beta-depleted transplantation in children. TCRdb recomputed calls from the PCR reads with MiXCR, one row per CDR3 protein. The repertoire has a few hundred thousand distinct CDR3 sequences, roughly a quarter of them found once; the top ten carry approximately 33%. The sequencing used PBMCs, collected before TCRalphabeta/CD19-depleted stem cell transplant. The receptors derive from a boy under two years old with Wiskott-Aldrich syndrome, due to receive a stem cell transplant. Each CDR3 is given with its conserved first and last residue. A D gene is named only where the DNA matches it firmly. The listing skips clone size in some rows; elsewhere it reads once, few, many or a size class.

j_call,v_call,clone_size,d_call,cdr3_aa,cdr3_nt
TRBJ2-7,TRBV3-1,few,-,CASSQEQAYEQYF,TGTGCCAGCAGCCAAGAGCAGGCCTACGAGCAGTACTTC
TRBJ2-1,TRBV5-1,-,TRBD1,CASSPGPGTGGEYNEQFF,TGCGCCAGCAGCCCTGGCCCAGGGACAGGGGGGGAGTACAATGAGCAGTTCTTC
TRBJ2-7,TRBV6-5,-,TRBD1,CASSSLGTGVYSEQYF,TGTGCCAGCAGTTCCCTCGGGACAGGGGTTTATAGTGAGCAGTACTTC
TRBJ1-6,TRBV5-1,few,-,CASSLNENSPLHF,TGCGCCAGCAGCTTGAATGAGAATTCACCCCTCCACTTT
TRBJ2-5,TRBV29-1,few,-,CSVYGPLQETQYF,TGCAGCGTTTACGGGCCTCTCCAAGAGACCCAGTACTTC
TRBJ2-4,TRBV27,few,-,CASSPGPLAKNIQYF,TGTGCCAGCAGTCCCGGCCCCTTAGCCAAAAACATTCAGTACTTC
TRBJ2-7,TRBV5-6,-,-,CASRINRASSYEQYF,TGTGCCAGCCGAATAAACCGGGCCTCATCGTACGAGCAGTACTTC
TRBJ2-1,TRBV5-1,few,TRBD2,CASSFLGLAGTYNEQFF,TGCGCCAGCAGCTTTCTTGGGCTAGCGGGCACCTACAATGAGCAGTTCTTC
TRBJ2-1,TRBV6-5,-,TRBD2,CASSSASGRNEQFF,TGTGCCAGCAGTTCGGCTAGCGGGAGGAATGAGCAGTTCTTC
TRBJ2-1,TRBV14,-,-,CASSQDRFGVLSEQFF,TGTGCCAGCAGCCAAGACCGATTCGGGGTTCTGAGTGAGCAGTTCTTC
TRBJ2-1,TRBV5-1,few,TRBD2,CASSLGTSPYNEQFF,TGCGCCAGCAGCTTGGGGACTAGCCCCTACAATGAGCAGTTCTTC
TRBJ2-1,TRBV20-1,few,-,CSLQEPSSQFF,TGCAGTTTACAGGAGCCCTCTTCGCAGTTCTTC
TRBJ2-7,TRBV9,-,TRBD2,CASSGRASGGEQYF,TGTGCCAGCAGCGGGAGGGCCTCGGGAGGCGAGCAGTACTTC
TRBJ2-2,TRBV6-1,few,-,CASWDIFGELFF,TGTGCCAGCTGGGACATATTTGGGGAGCTGTTTTTT
TRBJ2-1,TRBV27,-,TRBD2,CASSWGGLSYNEQFF,TGTGCCAGCAGTTGGGGGGGACTATCCTACAATGAGCAGTTCTTC
TRBJ2-4,TRBV7-9,-,-,CASSFWRADKNIQYF,TGTGCCAGCAGCTTCTGGCGGGCCGACAAAAACATTCAGTACTTC
TRBJ2-5,TRBV20-1,-,TRBD2,CSASLITSGRAETQYF,TGCAGTGCTAGTCTCATTACTAGCGGGAGAGCAGAGACCCAGTACTTC
TRBJ1-1,TRBV5-5,-,-,CASSSPRQLLNTEAFF,TGTGCCAGCAGCTCCCCCCGACAGCTATTGAACACTGAAGCTTTCTTT
TRBJ2-1,TRBV29-1,few,-,CSVEAQNEQFF,TGCAGCGTTGAAGCGCAGAATGAGCAGTTCTTC
TRBJ2-3,TRBV9,-,-,CASSVVGEDTQYF,TGTGCCAGCAGCGTAGTTGGGGAAGATACGCAGTATTTT
TRBJ2-2,TRBV5-5,-,TRBD2,CASSQRLAGINTGELFF,TGTGCCAGCAGCCAAAGACTAGCGGGAATAAACACCGGGGAGCTGTTTTTT
TRBJ2-3,TRBV5-6,-,-,CASSSTGRRLGDTQYF,TGTGCCAGCAGCTCTACCGGAAGGCGCCTCGGAGATACGCAGTATTTT
TRBJ1-5,TRBV20-1,-,TRBD1,CSAIGQGNQPQHF,TGCAGTGCCATCGGACAGGGCAATCAGCCCCAGCATTTT
TRBJ1-5,TRBV28,-,-,CASSTPTGAYSNQPQHF,TGTGCCAGCAGCACCCCCACGGGTGCTTATAGCAATCAGCCCCAGCATTTT
TRBJ2-1,TRBV28,few,TRBD1,CASSRQGANYNEQFF,TGTGCCAGCAGTCGACAGGGGGCTAACTACAATGAGCAGTTCTTC
TRBJ2-3,TRBV19,-,TRBD2,CASSQRTSGTDTQYF,TGTGCCAGTAGTCAACGGACTAGTGGCACAGATACGCAGTATTTT
TRBJ1-6,TRBV28,few,-,CASSLTGYNSPLHF,TGTGCCAGCAGTTTAACAGGGTATAATTCACCCCTCCACTTT
TRBJ1-1,TRBV3-1,few,-,CASSPGHPTGIAFF,TGTGCCAGCAGCCCCGGACACCCAACAGGCATAGCTTTCTTT
TRBJ1-5,TRBV28,once,TRBD1,CASSLPGGGNQPQHF,TGTGCCAGCAGTTTACCAGGGGGCGGCAATCAGCCCCAGCATTTT
TRBJ1-3,TRBV5-5,few,-,CASSDGGSGNTIYF,TGTGCCAGCAGCGACGGAGGATCTGGAAACACCATATATTTT
TRBJ1-6,TRBV27,few,-,CASSKGWAPLHF,TGTGCCAGCAGTAAGGGGTGGGCCCCCCTCCACTTT
TRBJ2-7,TRBV28,few,TRBD2,CASSFVLASSYEQYF,TGTGCCAGCAGTTTTGTACTAGCGTCTTCCTACGAGCAGTACTTC
TRBJ2-2,TRBV5-1,-,TRBD1,CASSPLDRGAGELFF,TGCGCCAGCAGCCCGCTTGACAGGGGCGCCGGGGAGCTGTTTTTT
TRBJ1-1,TRBV27,-,-,CASSLYAYTEAFF,TGTGCCAGCAGTCTTTACGCCTACACTGAAGCTTTCTTT
TRBJ2-2,TRBV12-3/TRBV12-4,-,TRBD1,CASSFMTGPGELFF,TGTGCCAGCAGTTTCATGACAGGGCCCGGGGAGCTGTTTTTT
TRBJ2-1,TRBV7-9,-,-,CASMWLSSSYNEQFF,TGTGCCAGCATGTGGCTTTCGAGCTCCTACAATGAGCAGTTCTTC
TRBJ2-1,TRBV7-6,-,-,CASSLAIQGSSYNEQFF,TGTGCCAGCAGCTTAGCAATACAGGGAAGTTCCTACAATGAGCAGTTCTTC
TRBJ2-1,TRBV2,few,-,CASRTRESSYNEQFF,TGTGCCAGCAGGACAAGGGAGAGCTCCTACAATGAGCAGTTCTTC
TRBJ1-5,TRBV24-1,-,TRBD1,CATSDRTGEQPQHF,TGTGCCACCAGTGACAGGACAGGGGAGCAGCCCCAGCATTTT
TRBJ2-1,TRBV6-5,-,TRBD2,CASSYSPSGIWNEQFF,TGTGCCAGCAGTTACTCGCCTAGCGGGATCTGGAATGAGCAGTTCTTC
TRBJ2-1,TRBV24-1,-,-,CATSGPAGEEQFF,TGTGCCACCAGCGGTCCGGCCGGGGAAGAGCAGTTCTTC
TRBJ2-3,TRBV20-1,few,TRBD2,CSAEGLASTDTQYF,TGCAGTGCTGAGGGACTAGCTTCCACAGATACGCAGTATTTT
TRBJ2-3,TRBV5-1,-,-,CASSWGRTDTQYF,TGCGCCAGCAGCTGGGGCCGGACAGATACGCAGTATTTT
TRBJ2-1,TRBV7-9,-,-,CASSLSRSDNEQFF,TGTGCCAGCAGCTTATCTCGGAGCGACAATGAGCAGTTCTTC
TRBJ1-3,TRBV5-1,few,-,CASSLEWGSGNTIYF,TGCGCCAGCAGCTTGGAGTGGGGCTCTGGAAACACCATATATTTT
TRBJ2-6,TRBV29-1,few,-,CSVEDRHTGANVLTF,TGCAGCGTTGAAGATCGACACACTGGGGCCAACGTCCTGACTTTC
TRBJ2-7,TRBV3-1,few,-,CASSQLSPSYEQYF,TGTGCCAGCAGCCAACTTTCTCCCTCCTACGAGCAGTACTTC
TRBJ1-5,TRBV12-3/TRBV12-4,few,-,CASSLGETSQHF,TGTGCCAGCAGTTTAGGTGAAACATCCCAGCATTTT
TRBJ2-3,TRBV20-1,-,TRBD2,CSAASSSGGTDTQYF,TGCAGTGCTGCGTCTTCTAGCGGGGGCACAGATACGCAGTATTTT
TRBJ1-4,TRBV12-3/TRBV12-4,-,-,CASSKTALNEKLFF,TGTGCCAGCAGTAAGACAGCTTTAAATGAAAAACTGTTTTTT
TRBJ2-3,TRBV27,few,-,CASSLAGRVNTDTQYF,TGTGCCAGCAGTTTGGCCGGCAGGGTAAACACAGATACGCAGTATTTT
TRBJ2-7,TRBV5-1,few,-,CASSLVGLQDTYEQYF,TGCGCCAGCAGCTTGGTGGGATTGCAAGATACCTACGAGCAGTACTTC
TRBJ1-2,TRBV10-3,-,-,CAISPDSGLYGYTF,TGTGCCATCTCCCCTGACAGTGGCCTCTATGGCTACACCTTC